The present TCR beta chain was sequenced within a study of T-cell memory formation after mild COVID-19. Whole-study findings and limits: CD4+ contracting clones were mainly CM and EM; CD8+ ones, EMRA.

TCRdb fed the 5' RACE reads into MiXCR, producing one record per CDR3 protein. The sample consists of about 44,000 distinct CDR3 sequences, 5.5% to 8.5% of them appearing once. On this clonotype itself: The target antigen is unknown.

CDR1 SQVTM and CDR2 ANQGSEA come from the germline V gene. This CDR3 is 14 amino acids long. V lost 4 bases and J lost 7; bases outside the gene matches: 8. The TCR originated in an adult who had mild COVID-19 (a few samples of this study predate the infection). Cell type and time point are not known. The sample comprised PBMCs or a T cell subset sorted from them (not recorded which). The chain links TRBV29-1 to TRBJ2-1; 9 nucleotides line up with TRBD1. CDR3 sequence: CSVGGQGAWNEQFF. The CDR3 DNA sequence: TGCAGCGTTGGGGGACAGGGAGCGTGGAATGAGCAGTTCTTC.